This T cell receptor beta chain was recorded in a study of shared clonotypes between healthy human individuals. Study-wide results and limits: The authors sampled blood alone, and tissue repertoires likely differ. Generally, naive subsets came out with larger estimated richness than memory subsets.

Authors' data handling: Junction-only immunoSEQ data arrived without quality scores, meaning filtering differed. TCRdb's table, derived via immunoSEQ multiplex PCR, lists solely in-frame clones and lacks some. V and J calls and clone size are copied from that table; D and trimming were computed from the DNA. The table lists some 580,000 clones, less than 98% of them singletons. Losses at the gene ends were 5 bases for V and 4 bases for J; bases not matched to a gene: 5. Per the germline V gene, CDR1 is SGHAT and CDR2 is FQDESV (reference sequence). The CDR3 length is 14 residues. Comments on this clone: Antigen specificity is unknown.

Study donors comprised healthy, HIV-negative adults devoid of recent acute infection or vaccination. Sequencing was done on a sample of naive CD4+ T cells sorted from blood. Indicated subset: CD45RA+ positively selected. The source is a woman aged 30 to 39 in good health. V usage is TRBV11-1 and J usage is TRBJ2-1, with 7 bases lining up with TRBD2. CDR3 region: CASSKGLKYNEQFF. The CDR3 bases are TGTGCCAGCAGCAAGGGACTAAAATACAATGAGCAGTTCTTC.